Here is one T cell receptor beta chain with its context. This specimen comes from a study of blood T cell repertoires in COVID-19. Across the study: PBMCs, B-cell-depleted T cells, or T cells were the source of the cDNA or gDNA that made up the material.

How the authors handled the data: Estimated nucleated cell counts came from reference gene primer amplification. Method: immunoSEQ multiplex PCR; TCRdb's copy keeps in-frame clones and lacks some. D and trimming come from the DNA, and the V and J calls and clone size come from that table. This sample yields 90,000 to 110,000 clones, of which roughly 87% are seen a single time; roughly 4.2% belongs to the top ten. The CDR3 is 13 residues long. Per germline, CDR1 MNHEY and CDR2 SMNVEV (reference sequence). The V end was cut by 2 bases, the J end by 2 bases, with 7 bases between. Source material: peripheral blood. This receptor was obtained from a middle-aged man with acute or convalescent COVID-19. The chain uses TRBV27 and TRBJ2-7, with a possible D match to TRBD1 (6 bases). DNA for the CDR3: TGTGCCAGCAGTTTAGGACAGCCCTACGAGCAGTACTTC. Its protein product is CASSLGQPYEQYF.